This TCR beta chain was recovered during a study of T cells in Graves' hyperthyroidism and ophthalmopathy (dated by TCRdb to the late 2010s). Turning to the overall study: Peripheral blood was sampled at the time of initial diagnosis, prior to any treatment. Once sampling was done, hyperthyroidism patients were given methimazole at a starting dose of 30 mg daily, whereas ophthalmopathy patients were given high-dose intravenous methylprednisolone. For training and testing, the roughly 93 patients in the discovery cohort were randomly divided in a 7:3 ratio. Prospective prediction of ophthalmopathy was tested in an independent validation cohort consisting of some 20 hyperthyroidism patients and 15 to 17 patients who later progressed to ophthalmopathy. The study also compared thyroid tissue and blood T-cell repertoires from over 5 Graves' hyperthyroidism patients. A discovery cohort of roughly 100 patients, roughly 40 with Graves' ophthalmopathy and 55 to 65 with stable Graves' hyperthyroidism, was used to find distinguishing TCR V-J signatures. TCR Vbeta CDR3 sequencing of 120 to 150 peripheral blood samples (over 40 ophthalmopathy, 75 to 85 hyperthyroidism and roughly 17 progressor patients) is reported in the paper. The paper as a whole reports these results and caveats: A 13 V-J signature model separated ophthalmopathy from stable hyperthyroidism, with over 85% sensitivity and 81.08% specificity in cross-validation and 80%/75% in testing. Most expanded thyroid clonotypes (frequency above 0.001) were also detected in blood, suggesting blood repertoires may reflect thyroid immune responses. During validation, the model predicted progression to ophthalmopathy a median of approximately 6 months ahead of onset, with around 70% sensitivity and 72.22% specificity. Sample size was not statistically predetermined, and blinding of investigators to group allocation was not performed.

TCR beta CDR3 regions were amplified from RNA transcripts. The first round of RT-PCR for the TCR CDR3 was performed with the HTBI primer set and the Qiagen OneStep RT-PCR kit. A second multiplex PCR round built the libraries, followed by size selection and purification. Libraries were sequenced paired-end with 100 bp reads on an Illumina HiSeq2000. The paper's data handling went like this. SOAPnuke was used to process the raw data, throwing out any read that contained adapters or uncalled bases, had a mean Phred below 15, or lacked an exact constant-primer or identifier match. High-quality paired reads were merged using COPE v1.2.5, and each unique nucleotide sequence was defined as a clonotype. MiTCR v1.1 was used to align the clonotypes against IMGT TRBV, TRBD and TRBJ reference segments. Only V-J combinations with frequency above 0.0001, covering approximately 99% of repertoires, were analysed. A TCS score was defined as the ratio of F50 (clonal expansion) to E x V (chaos), with BLOSUM62-based TCRdist applied between CDR3 peptides within each V-J. Welch's t-statistics and random forest reduced 450 to 600 V-J features to some 14, which were used in a naive Bayes classifier (R e1071). TCRdb reprocessing: public reads trimmed at Q25 with fastp, clones called with MiXCR, in-frame beta chains kept. A single entry per CDR3 protein holds the most common genes and DNA from its merged rows. None of the V and J calls come from the authors' own analysis; TCRdb made them. The sample records about 720,000 distinct CDR3 sequences, 18% of which are singletons. The ten top clones hold around 17% of the sample.

Only a few counts were recorded for this clonotype. The specificity of this receptor is unknown. The input lacks base qualities; no much larger clone sits a single base away. V sheds 0 bases and J sheds 0 bases, leaving 9 bases between their ends. The CDR3 holds 16 amino acids from the cysteine to the phenylalanine. The retained sequence is limited to the CDR3, 48 bases, with the frame set at the first base. CDR1 and CDR2 were assigned from the germline V gene (reference sequence) as LNHNV and YYDKDF. Hyperthyroidism patients were newly diagnosed, had a disease duration of under 2 months, and were aged 18 to 65 years. Patients with uncontrolled infections, other autoimmune diseases, pregnancy or lactation were excluded. Diagnoses were based on clinical symptoms, serum thyroxine and TRAb, thyroid ultrasound and orbital computed tomography. Blood from progressor patients was drawn when they were first diagnosed with hyperthyroidism, before any ophthalmopathy symptoms appeared. PBMCs were separated from approximately 9.9 ml of fresh peripheral blood using Ficoll-Paque density gradient centrifugation. Patients classed as progressors first received a Graves' hyperthyroidism diagnosis and then went on to develop ophthalmopathy during follow-up. Trizol reagent was used to extract total RNA, and RNA quality was then checked on an Agilent 2100 Bioanalyzer.

This TCR came from a woman aged 45-60 years with Graves' hyperthyroidism that later progressed to Graves' ophthalmopathy. Sample: blood. The chain employs TRBV15 and TRBJ2-1, with the D segment possibly TRBD1 or TRBD2, each aligning over 5 bases. CDR3 loop: CATSRDRDLSYNEQFF. The DNA sequence is given as TGTGCCACCAGCAGAGACCGGGACCTCTCCTACAATGAGCAGTTCTTC. With the rest looked up from the reference TRBV15 and TRBJ2-1 genes rather than sequenced, the full variable domain is DAMVIQNPRYQVTQFGKPVTLSCSQTLNHNVMYWYQQKSSQAPKLLFHYYDKDFNNEADTPDNFQSRRPNTSFCFLDIRSPGLGDTAMYLCATSRDRDLSYNEQFFGPGTRLTVL.